The 10 T cell receptor beta chains reported below all come from one sample, sequenced in a study of human CD8 memory T cell subsets. The authors made TCR beta libraries using UMI-labeled 5' RACE. Each CDR3 protein gets one entry in TCRdb, which reprocessed the 5' RACE reads and gives no DNA. The sample's table shows 4,200 or so distinct CDR3 sequences. Sequenced input: CD8+ effector memory T cells (TEM) sorted from PBMCs. Subset specified: effector memory CD8 T cells, CCR7- CD45RO+ CD95+. These receptors all stem from a human donor in good health.

This clonotype is called medium-sized based on its frequency. The chain uses TRBV28 and TRBJ1-2; TCRdb gives TRBD1 as the D gene, but with no DNA this cannot be confirmed. The CDR3 covers 18 residues. The germline CDR1 and CDR2 sequences are MDHEN and SYDVKM. The CDR3: CASSLPPGQGATFYGYTF.

This clonotype is deemed medium-sized by its frequency. This chain connects TRBV4-2 to TRBJ2-7; TCRdb names TRBD1, which stays unverified in the absence of DNA. CDR1 is LGHNA, CDR2 YNFKEQ, per germline. This CDR3 is 15 amino acids long. CDR3 sequence: CASSQEPGASYEQYF.

The chain carries TRBV2 and TRBJ1-1; TCRdb lists TRBD1, though no DNA is available to test this call. The CDR3 totals 17 residues. Germline V gene sequence: CDR1 SNHLY, CDR2 FYNNEI. The CDR3 spells CASSEVVGQGANTEAFF.

V usage is TRBV6-6 and J usage is TRBJ1-5. The CDR3 covers 16 residues. Germline values: CDR1 MNHNY, CDR2 SVGAGI (reference sequence). This CDR3 is CASSYSFNGGNQPQHF.

The V and J genes are TRBV20-1 and TRBJ2-1; lacking DNA, the TRBD2 call made by TCRdb goes unchecked. CDR1 and CDR2 from the germline V gene are DFQATT and SNEGSKA (reference sequence). The CDR3 runs to 16 residues. CDR3: CSAPPVTSGSHNEQFF.

The gene calls are TRBV6-2 or TRBV6-3 and TRBJ2-5. The germline V gene encodes CDR1 MNHEY and CDR2 SVGEGT. CDR3 length equals 14 residues. The CDR3 reads CASSFQDVQETQYF.

The J gene is TRBJ2-2, the V gene TRBV29-1; TCRdb's D call, TRBD2, is unchecked because there is no DNA. CDR1 SQVTM and CDR2 ANQGSEA come from the germline V gene. The CDR3 is made up of 14 amino acids. CDR3 amino acids: CSVVRGSGTGELFF.

This chain connects TRBV20-1 to TRBJ2-7; the TRBD1 assignment by TCRdb is unverifiable without DNA. The germline CDR1 and CDR2 sequences are DFQATT and SNEGSKA (reference sequence). CDR3 size: 17 residues. The CDR3 loop is CSARGPQPAGSSYEQYF.

The genes are TRBV6-5 and TRBJ2-1; checking the TCRdb D call of TRBD2 is not possible without DNA. The CDR3 runs to 15 residues. CDR1 MNHEY and CDR2 SVGAGI come from the germline V gene. CDR3 in amino acids: CASSYTSGGANEQFF.

The chain combines TRBV28 with TRBJ2-1. There are 13 residues in the CDR3. CDR1 is MDHEN, CDR2 SYDVKM, per germline. This CDR3 is CASSLTLGSAQFF.